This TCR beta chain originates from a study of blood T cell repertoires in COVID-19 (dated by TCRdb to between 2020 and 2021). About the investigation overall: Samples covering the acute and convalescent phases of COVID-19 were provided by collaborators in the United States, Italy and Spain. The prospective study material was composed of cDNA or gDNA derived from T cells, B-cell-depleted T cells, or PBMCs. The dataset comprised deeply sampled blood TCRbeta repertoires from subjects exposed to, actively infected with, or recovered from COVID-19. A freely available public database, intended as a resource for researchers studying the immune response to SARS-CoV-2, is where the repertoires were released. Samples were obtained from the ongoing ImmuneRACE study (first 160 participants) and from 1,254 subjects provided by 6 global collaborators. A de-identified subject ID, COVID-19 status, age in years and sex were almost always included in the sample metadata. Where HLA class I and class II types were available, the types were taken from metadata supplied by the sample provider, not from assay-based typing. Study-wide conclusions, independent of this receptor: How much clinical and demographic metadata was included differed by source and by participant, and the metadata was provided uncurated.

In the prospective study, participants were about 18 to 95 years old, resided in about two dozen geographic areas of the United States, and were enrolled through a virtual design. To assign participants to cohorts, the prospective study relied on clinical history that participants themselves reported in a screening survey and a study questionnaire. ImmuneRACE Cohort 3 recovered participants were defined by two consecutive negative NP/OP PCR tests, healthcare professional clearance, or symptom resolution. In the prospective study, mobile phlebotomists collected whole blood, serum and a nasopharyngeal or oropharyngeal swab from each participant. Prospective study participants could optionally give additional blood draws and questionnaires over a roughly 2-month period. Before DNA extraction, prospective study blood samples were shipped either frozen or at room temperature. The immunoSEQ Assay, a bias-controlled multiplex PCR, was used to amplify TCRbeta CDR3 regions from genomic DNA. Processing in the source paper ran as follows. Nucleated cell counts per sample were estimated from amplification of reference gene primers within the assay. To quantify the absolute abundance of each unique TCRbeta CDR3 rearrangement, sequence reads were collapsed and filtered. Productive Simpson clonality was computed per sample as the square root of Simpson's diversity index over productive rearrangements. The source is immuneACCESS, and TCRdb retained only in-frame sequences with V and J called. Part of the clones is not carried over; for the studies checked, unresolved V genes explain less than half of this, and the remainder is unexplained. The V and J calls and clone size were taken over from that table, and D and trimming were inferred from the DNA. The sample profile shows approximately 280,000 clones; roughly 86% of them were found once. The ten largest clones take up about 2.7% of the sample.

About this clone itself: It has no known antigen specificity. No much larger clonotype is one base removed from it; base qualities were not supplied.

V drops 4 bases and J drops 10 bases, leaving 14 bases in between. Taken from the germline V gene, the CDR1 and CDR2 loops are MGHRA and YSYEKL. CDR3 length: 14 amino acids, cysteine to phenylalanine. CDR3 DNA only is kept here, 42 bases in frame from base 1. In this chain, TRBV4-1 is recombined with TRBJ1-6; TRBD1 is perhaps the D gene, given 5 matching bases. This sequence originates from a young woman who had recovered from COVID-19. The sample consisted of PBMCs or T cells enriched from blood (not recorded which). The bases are TGCGCCAGCAGCCCGACTGCGGGGGACTCACCCCTCCACTTT. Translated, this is CASSPTAGDSPLHF.